This TCR beta chain originates from a study of blood T cell repertoires in COVID-19. Original analysis: For nucleated cells, counts were estimated from reference gene primer amplification. Assay used: immunoSEQ multiplex PCR; TCRdb lists only in-frame clones, some missing. V and J calls plus clone size are reproduced from that table; the DNA served to infer D and trimming. The data contain about 160,000 clones, around 87% of them singletons. CDR1 and CDR2 from the germline V gene are SGHAT and FQDESV (reference sequence). The CDR3 extends over 15 amino acids. Trimming removed 6 bases from V and 2 bases from J, with 17 bases in between. Participant ages covered about 18 to 95 years across around 22 US areas. Participants had their cohort set by participant-reported clinical history. Before being deemed recovered, Cohort 3 donors had two negative PCRs, clearance, or symptom resolution.

The genes are TRBV11-1 and TRBJ2-7, with D perhaps matching TRBD2 (6 bases). The clonotype comes from a woman aged 50 to 65 who had recovered from COVID-19. Material: PBMCs or T cells enriched from blood (not recorded which). CDR3 in amino acids: CASRVSGVDPYEQYF. Here the CDR3 DNA reads TGTGCCAGCAGGGTGTCGGGAGTGGACCCCTACGAGCAGTACTTC. Supplemented by reference TRBV11-1 and TRBJ2-7, the full variable domain reads EAEVAQSPRYKITEKSQAVAFWCDPISGHATLYWYRQILGQGPELLVQFQDESVVDDSQLPKDRFSAERLKGVDSTLKIQPAELGDSAMYLCASRVSGVDPYEQYFGPGTRLTVT.